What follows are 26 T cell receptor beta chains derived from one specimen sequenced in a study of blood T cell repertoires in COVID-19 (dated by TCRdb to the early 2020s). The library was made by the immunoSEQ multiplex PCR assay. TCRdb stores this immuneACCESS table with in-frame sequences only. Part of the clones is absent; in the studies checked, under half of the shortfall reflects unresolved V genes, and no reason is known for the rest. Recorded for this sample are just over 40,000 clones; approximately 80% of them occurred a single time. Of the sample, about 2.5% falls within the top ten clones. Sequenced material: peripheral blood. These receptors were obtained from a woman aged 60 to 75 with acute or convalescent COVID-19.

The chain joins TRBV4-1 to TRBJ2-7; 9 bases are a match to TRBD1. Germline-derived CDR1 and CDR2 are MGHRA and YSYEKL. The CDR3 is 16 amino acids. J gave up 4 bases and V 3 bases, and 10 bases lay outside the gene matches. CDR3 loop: CASSHFGTGRRYEQYF. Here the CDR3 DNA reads TGCGCCAGCAGCCACTTCGGGACAGGGAGACGTTACGAGCAGTACTTC.

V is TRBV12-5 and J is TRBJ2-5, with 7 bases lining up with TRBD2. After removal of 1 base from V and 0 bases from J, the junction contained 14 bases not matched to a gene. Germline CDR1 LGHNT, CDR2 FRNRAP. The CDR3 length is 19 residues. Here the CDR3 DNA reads TGTGCTAGTGGTTTGGAAATCAAACACAGGCGGGGGTACCAAGAGACCCAGTACTTC. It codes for CASGLEIKHRRGYQETQYF.

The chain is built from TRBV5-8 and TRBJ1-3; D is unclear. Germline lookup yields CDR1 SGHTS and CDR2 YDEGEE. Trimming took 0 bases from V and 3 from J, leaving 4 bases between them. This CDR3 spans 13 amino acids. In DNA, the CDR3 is TGTGCCAGCAGCTTGGCAGGTGGAAACACCATATATTTT. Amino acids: CASSLAGGNTIYF. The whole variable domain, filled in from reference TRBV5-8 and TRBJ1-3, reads EAGVTQSPTHLIKTRGQQATLRCSPISGHTSVYWYQQALGLGLQFLLWYDEGEERNRGNFPPRFSGRQFPNYSSELNVNALELEDSALYLCASSLAGGNTIYFGEGSWLTVV.

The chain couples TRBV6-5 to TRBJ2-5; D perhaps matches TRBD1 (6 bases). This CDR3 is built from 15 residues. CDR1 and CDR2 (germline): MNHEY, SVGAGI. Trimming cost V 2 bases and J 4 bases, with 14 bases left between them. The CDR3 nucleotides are TGTGCCAGCAGTTACGGCAGGGGATCCAGAGAGACCCAGTACTTC. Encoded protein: CASSYGRGSRETQYF.

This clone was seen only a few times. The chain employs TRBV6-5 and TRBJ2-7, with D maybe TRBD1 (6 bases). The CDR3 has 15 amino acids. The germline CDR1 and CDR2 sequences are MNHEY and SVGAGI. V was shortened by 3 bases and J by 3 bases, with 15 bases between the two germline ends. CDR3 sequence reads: CASSYETATGYEQYF. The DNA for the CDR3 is TGTGCCAGCAGTTATGAGACGGCGACAGGCTACGAGCAGTACTTC.

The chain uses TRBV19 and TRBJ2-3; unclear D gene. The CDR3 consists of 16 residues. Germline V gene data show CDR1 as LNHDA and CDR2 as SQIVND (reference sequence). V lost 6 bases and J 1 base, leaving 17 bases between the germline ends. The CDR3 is CASSNERWSRTDTQYF. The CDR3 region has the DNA TGTGCCAGTAGCAACGAACGGTGGTCGCGCACAGATACGCAGTATTTT.

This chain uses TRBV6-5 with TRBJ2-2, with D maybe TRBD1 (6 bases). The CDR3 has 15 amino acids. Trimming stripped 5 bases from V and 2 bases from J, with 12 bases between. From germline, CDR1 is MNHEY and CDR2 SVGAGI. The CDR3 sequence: CASSKGQFNTGELFF. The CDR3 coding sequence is TGTGCCAGCAGTAAGGGACAATTTAACACCGGGGAGCTGTTTTTT.

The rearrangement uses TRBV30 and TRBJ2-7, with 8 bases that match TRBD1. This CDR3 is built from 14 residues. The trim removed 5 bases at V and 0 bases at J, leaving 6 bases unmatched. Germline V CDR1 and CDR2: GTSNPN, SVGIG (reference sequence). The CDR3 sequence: CAWYDRGYSYEQYF. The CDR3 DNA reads TGTGCCTGGTACGACAGGGGTTACTCCTACGAGCAGTACTTC.

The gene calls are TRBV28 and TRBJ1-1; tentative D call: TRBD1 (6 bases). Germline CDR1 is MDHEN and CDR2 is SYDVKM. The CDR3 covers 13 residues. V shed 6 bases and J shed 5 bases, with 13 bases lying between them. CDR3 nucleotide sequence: TGTGCCAGCAGGGACAGAGGGGGTACTGAAGCTTTCTTT. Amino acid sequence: CASRDRGGTEAFF.

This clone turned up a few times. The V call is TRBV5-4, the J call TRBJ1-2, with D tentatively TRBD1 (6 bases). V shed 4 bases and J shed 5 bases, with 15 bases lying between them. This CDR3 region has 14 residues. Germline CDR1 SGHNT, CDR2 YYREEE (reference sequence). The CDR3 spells CASSLWDIKYGYTF. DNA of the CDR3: TGTGCCAGCAGCCTGTGGGACATCAAATATGGCTACACCTTC.

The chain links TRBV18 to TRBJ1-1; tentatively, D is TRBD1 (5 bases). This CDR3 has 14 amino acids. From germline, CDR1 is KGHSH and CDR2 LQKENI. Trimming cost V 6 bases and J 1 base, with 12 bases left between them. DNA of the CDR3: TGTGCCAGCTCCGAGCGGGGGTCGAACACTGAAGCTTTCTTT. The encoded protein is CASSERGSNTEAFF.

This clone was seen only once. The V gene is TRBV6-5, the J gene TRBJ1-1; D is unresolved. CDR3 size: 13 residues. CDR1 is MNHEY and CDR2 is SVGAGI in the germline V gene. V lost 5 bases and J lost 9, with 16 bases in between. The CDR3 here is CASSTLNPEKAFF. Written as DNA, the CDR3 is TGTGCCAGCAGTACCTTAAATCCAGAAAAAGCTTTCTTT.

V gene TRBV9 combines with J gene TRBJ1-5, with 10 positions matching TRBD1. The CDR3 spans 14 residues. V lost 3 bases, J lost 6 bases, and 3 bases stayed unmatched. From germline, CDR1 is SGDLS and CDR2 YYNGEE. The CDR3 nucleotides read TGTGCCAGCAGCGGGACAGGGGGAGGTCAGCCCCAGCATTTT. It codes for CASSGTGGGQPQHF.

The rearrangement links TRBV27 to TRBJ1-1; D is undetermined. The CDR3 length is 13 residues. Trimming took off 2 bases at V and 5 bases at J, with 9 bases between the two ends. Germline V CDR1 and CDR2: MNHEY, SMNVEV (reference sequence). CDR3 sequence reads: CASSLDLRTEAFF. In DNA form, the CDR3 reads TGTGCCAGCAGTTTAGATTTGAGAACTGAAGCTTTCTTT.

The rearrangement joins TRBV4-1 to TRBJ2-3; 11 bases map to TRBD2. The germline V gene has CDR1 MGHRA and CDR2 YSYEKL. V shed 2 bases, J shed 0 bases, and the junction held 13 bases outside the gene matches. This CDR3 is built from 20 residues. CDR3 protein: CASSQFYRALAGESTDTQYF. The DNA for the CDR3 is TGCGCCAGCAGCCAATTCTACCGGGCACTAGCGGGGGAAAGCACAGATACGCAGTATTTT.

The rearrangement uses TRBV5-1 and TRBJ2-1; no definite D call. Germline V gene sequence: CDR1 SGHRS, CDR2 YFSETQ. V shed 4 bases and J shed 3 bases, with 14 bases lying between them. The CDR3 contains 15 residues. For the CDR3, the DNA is TGCGCCAGCAGCGCCCGAAGCGATAACTACAATGAGCAGTTCTTC. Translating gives CASSARSDNYNEQFF.

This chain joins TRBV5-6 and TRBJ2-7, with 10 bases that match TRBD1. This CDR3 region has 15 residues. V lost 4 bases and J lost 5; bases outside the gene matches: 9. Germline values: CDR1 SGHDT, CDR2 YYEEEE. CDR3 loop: CASSLRGQGINEQYF. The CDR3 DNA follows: TGTGCCAGCAGCCTGAGGGGACAGGGGATAAACGAGCAGTACTTC.

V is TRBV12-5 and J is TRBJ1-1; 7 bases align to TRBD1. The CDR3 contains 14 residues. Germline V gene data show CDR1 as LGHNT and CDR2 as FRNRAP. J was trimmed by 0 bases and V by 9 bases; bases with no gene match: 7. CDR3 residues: CASGGRGLNTEAFF. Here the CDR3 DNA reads TGTGCTAGCGGGGGAAGGGGGCTGAACACTGAAGCTTTCTTT.

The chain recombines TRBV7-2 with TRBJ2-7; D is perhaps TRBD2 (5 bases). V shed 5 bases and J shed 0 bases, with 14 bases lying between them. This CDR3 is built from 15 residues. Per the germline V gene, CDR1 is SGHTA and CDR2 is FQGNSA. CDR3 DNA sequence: TGTGCCAGCAGCCCCAACACGGGATACTCCTACGAGCAGTACTTC. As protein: CASSPNTGYSYEQYF.

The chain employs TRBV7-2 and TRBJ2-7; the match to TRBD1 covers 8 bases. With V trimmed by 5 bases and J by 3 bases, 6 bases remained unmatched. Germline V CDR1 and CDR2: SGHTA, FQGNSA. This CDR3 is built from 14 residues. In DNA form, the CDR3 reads TGTGCCAGCAGCCCGCGGACAGGGCGCTACGAGCAGTACTTC. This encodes CASSPRTGRYEQYF.

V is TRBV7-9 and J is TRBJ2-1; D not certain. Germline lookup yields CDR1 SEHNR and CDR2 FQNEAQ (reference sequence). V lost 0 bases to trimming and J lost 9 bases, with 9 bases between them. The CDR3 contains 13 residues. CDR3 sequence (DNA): TGTGCCAGCAGCTTAGCGTCAGGTACTGAGCAGTTCTTC. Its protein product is CASSLASGTEQFF.

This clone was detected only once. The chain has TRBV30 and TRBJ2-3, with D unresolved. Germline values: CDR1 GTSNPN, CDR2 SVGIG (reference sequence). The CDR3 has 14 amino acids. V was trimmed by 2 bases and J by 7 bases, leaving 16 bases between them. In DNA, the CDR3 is TGTGCCTGGAGTACCTCCACCCCCGCTAATACGCAGTATTTT. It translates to CAWSTSTPANTQYF.

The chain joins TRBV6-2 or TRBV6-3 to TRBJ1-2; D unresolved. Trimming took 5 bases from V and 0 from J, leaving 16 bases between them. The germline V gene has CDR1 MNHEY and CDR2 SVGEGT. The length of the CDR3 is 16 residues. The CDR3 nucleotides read TGTGCCAGCAGTCTGCAGGTTGTCCGACCTAACTATGGCTACACCTTC. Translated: CASSLQVVRPNYGYTF.

The CDR3 region is CASSKRGPRSYEQYF. As DNA, the CDR3 is TGTGCCAGCAGCAAAAGGGGTCCGCGATCCTACGAGCAGTACTTC. This chain joins TRBV21-1 and TRBJ2-7; the table calls TRBD1, which could not be checked here. TRBV21-1 is a pseudogene locus. The CDR3 is 15 residues long.

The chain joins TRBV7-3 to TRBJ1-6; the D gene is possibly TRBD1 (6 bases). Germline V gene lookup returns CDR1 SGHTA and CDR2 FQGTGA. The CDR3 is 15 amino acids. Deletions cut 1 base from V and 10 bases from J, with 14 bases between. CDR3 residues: CASSLIVGASSPLHF. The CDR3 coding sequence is TGTGCCAGCAGCTTAATTGTGGGGGCCTCATCACCCCTCCACTTT. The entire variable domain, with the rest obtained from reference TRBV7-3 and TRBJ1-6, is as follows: GAGVSQTPSNKVTEKGKYVELRCDPISGHTALYWYRQSLGQGPEFLIYFQGTGAADDSGLPNDRFFAVRPEGSVSTLKIQRTERGDSAVYLCASSLIVGASSPLHFGNGTRLTVT.

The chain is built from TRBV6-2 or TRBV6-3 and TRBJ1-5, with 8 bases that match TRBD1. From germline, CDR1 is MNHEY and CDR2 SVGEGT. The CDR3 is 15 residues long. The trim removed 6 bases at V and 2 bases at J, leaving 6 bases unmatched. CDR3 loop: CASSLGQGGNQPQHF. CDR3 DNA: TGTGCCAGCAGCCTCGGACAGGGCGGCAATCAGCCCCAGCATTTT.